The source of this T cell receptor beta chain is a study of blood T cell repertoires in COVID-19. Original processing notes: Amplification of reference gene primers provided the estimated nucleated cell counts. Using immunoSEQ multiplex PCR, the repertoire was profiled, and TCRdb retains in-frame clones only, with some absent. The V and J calls and clone size were taken over from that table, and D and trimming were inferred from the DNA. The sample comprises roughly 380,000 clones, 89% of which are singletons, and 3% to 4% rests with the top ten. The V gene's germline CDR1 is SGHTA and CDR2 FQGTGA. V was trimmed by 2 bases and J by 4 bases, leaving 10 bases between them. This CDR3 has 14 amino acids.

The sequence came from a woman aged 60-75 years with COVID-19, enrolled during active disease. The chain combines TRBV7-3 with TRBJ2-3, with TRBD1 as a possible D gene (5 bases). The sequencing sample was made of peripheral blood. The CDR3 protein is CASSLQGSADTQYF. Here the CDR3 DNA reads TGTGCCAGCAGCTTACAGGGTTCGGCAGATACGCAGTATTTT.